Given below is one T cell receptor (beta chain) in context. Enrollment of patients from Seattle took place during active infection, with longitudinal follow-up. The CDR3 totals 15 residues. Deletions cut 5 bases from V and 2 bases from J, with 16 bases between. Germline CDR1 SEHNR, CDR2 FQNEAQ (reference sequence). Under the authors' procedure: Reference gene primer amplification yielded estimated nucleated cell counts. The data were produced by immunoSEQ multiplex PCR, yet TCRdb's version contains in-frame clones alone and is incomplete. V and J calls and clone size are copied from that table; D and trimming were computed from the DNA. Here the sample spans 350,000 or so clones, around 89% being singletons. These data belong to a study of blood T cell repertoires in COVID-19. Study information: Collection of acute and convalescent COVID-19 samples took place in the United States, Italy and Spain.

What was sequenced was peripheral blood. The rearrangement links TRBV7-9 to TRBJ2-7, with a weak D call TRBD1 (7 bases). The receptor was derived from a young woman with COVID-19, enrolled during active disease. CDR3 in DNA: TGTGCCAGCAGCCGCGGGACAGAATTAACCTACGAGCAGTACTTC. This sequence encodes CASSRGTELTYEQYF.